The 25 T cell receptor beta chains below all came from one sample that was sequenced in a study of T cell responses to AZD1222 COVID-19 vaccine. TCRdb's copy holds only in-frame clones and misses some; the assay was immunoSEQ multiplex PCR. The top ten clones hold approximately 15% of a sample with approximately 31,000 clones, roughly 90% of them seen once. Sequencing was performed on peripheral blood, taken 28 days after the second AZD1222 dose. All receptors come from an adult who received the AZD1222 COVID-19 vaccine.

The CDR3 sequence: CASSQIAGDPKLRYTDTQYF. DNA of the CDR3: TGTGCCAGCAGCCAGATAGCGGGGGACCCGAAATTGCGTTACACAGATACGCAGTATTTT. The rearrangement joins TRBV14 to TRBJ2-3; 9 bases map to TRBD2. Trimming at V came to 3 bases and at J to 2 bases, leaving 18 bases not matched to a gene. The CDR3 contains 20 residues. Germline CDR1 SGHDN, CDR2 FVKESK.

This clone was found once. The chain joins TRBV5-6 to TRBJ2-7; TRBD2 is a possible D gene (6 bases). The CDR3 has 15 residues. V was trimmed by 7 bases and J by 3 bases, leaving 20 bases between them. Germline V gene lookup returns CDR1 SGHDT and CDR2 YYEEEE. Here the CDR3 reads CASSGGNSLFYEQYF. In DNA, the CDR3 is TGTGCCAGCTCTGGGGGGAACTCCCTCTTCTACGAGCAGTACTTC.

The chain carries TRBV7-8 and TRBJ2-3; 9 bases align to TRBD1. The CDR3 sequence is 15 residues long. Germline V gene lookup returns CDR1 SGHVS and CDR2 FQNEAQ. J was trimmed by 3 bases and V by 3 bases; bases with no gene match: 4. The CDR3 is CASSLMGQGTDTQYF. The CDR3 nucleotides are TGTGCCAGCAGCTTGATGGGACAGGGAACAGATACGCAGTATTTT.

The rearrangement uses TRBV4-2 and TRBJ1-1; D gene ambiguous. V lost 4 bases to trimming and J lost 5 bases, with 17 bases between them. CDR1 is LGHNA, CDR2 YNFKEQ, per germline. The CDR3 is 15 amino acids. CDR3 nucleotides: TGTGCCAGCAGCCTTAATGGCGCCTCGGGAACTGAAGCTTTCTTT. Translating gives CASSLNGASGTEAFF.

The chain employs TRBV2 and TRBJ2-2; TRBD1 matches 7 bases. V shed 7 bases and J 6 bases; nucleotides not matched to a gene: 11. The V gene's germline CDR1 is SNHLY and CDR2 FYNNEI. CDR3 length equals 15 residues. The CDR3: CASNEGQTFPGELFF. CDR3 DNA: TGTGCCAGCAATGAGGGACAGACTTTCCCCGGGGAGCTGTTTTTT.

This chain uses TRBV19 with TRBJ1-1; D might be TRBD1 (6 bases). Looked up from germline, CDR1 is LNHDA and CDR2 is SQIVND (reference sequence). The CDR3 runs to 15 residues. V gave up 3 bases and J gave up 5 bases, with 16 bases separating them. The CDR3 is CASSIGRQDGTEAFF. DNA for the CDR3: TGTGCCAGTAGTATTGGTAGACAGGATGGGACTGAAGCTTTCTTT. Combining the CDR3 with reference TRBV19 and TRBJ1-1 gives the whole variable domain DGGITQSPKYLFRKEGQNVTLSCEQNLNHDAMYWYRQDPGQGLRLIYYSQIVNDFQKGDIAEGYSVSREKKESFPLTVTSAQKNPTAFYLCASSIGRQDGTEAFFGQGTRLTVV.

V is TRBV10-3 and J is TRBJ1-2; the D gene is possibly TRBD1 (5 bases). The CDR3 has 14 residues. V was cut by 3 bases and J by 4 bases, with 12 bases left in between. The V gene's germline CDR1 is ENHRY and CDR2 SYGVKD. CDR3 sequence (DNA): TGTGCCATCAGTGACACGGGACGGGGCTATGGCTACACCTTC. Amino acid sequence: CAISDTGRGYGYTF.

The V and J genes are TRBV18 and TRBJ2-3, with D perhaps TRBD1 (6 bases). CDR3 size: 14 residues. The V end was cut by 2 bases, the J end by 0 bases, with 6 bases between. Germline V gene sequence: CDR1 KGHSH, CDR2 LQKENI. The CDR3 DNA follows: TGTGCCAGCTCACCAAGGGGGAGCACAGATACGCAGTATTTT. Protein sequence: CASSPRGSTDTQYF.

This clone occurred once. The chain uses TRBV11-3 and TRBJ2-3; D is possibly TRBD2 (5 bases). The V and J ends lost 5 bases and 4 bases respectively, with 13 bases between them. Germline assignment: CDR1 SGHNT and CDR2 YENEEA. This CDR3 contains 14 residues. CDR3 sequence (DNA): TGTGCCAGCAGCCCCACTAGAGCGTCAGATACGCAGTATTTT. It translates to CASSPTRASDTQYF.

The rearrangement uses TRBV6-5 and TRBJ2-7; D might be TRBD2 (6 bases). V was shortened by 10 bases and J by 0 bases, with 16 bases between the two germline ends. CDR1 is MNHEY, CDR2 SVGAGI, per germline. The CDR3 contains 14 residues. CDR3 bases: TGTGCCACCATACCGGGACTTTACTCCTACGAGCAGTACTTC. Translating gives CATIPGLYSYEQYF.

V and J are TRBV24-1 and TRBJ1-2, with a weak D call TRBD1 (5 bases). V was clipped by 10 bases and J by 5 bases, with 22 bases between them. Per the germline V gene, CDR1 is KGHDR and CDR2 is SFDVKD. CDR3 length: 15 residues. The CDR3 DNA is TGTGCCACGCTTGGACCCACCCGGGGGAAGTATGGCTACACCTTC. It specifies CATLGPTRGKYGYTF.

The rearrangement uses TRBV19 and TRBJ2-3; the D call may be TRBD1 or TRBD2 (5 bases each). Trimming pared 1 base from V and 6 bases from J, leaving 14 bases between. This CDR3 is built from 15 residues. The germline gives CDR1 LNHDA, CDR2 SQIVND (reference sequence). The DNA for the CDR3 is TGTGCCAGTAGTATAGGTGGGGGATATTGGGATACGCAGTATTTT. The encoded protein is CASSIGGGYWDTQYF.

The chain links TRBV7-2 to TRBJ1-1; 8 bases are shared with TRBD1. Germline values: CDR1 SGHTA, CDR2 FQGNSA. Trimming removed 4 bases from V and 7 bases from J; junction bases left unmatched: 8. This CDR3 is 14 amino acids long. CDR3 residues: CASSWLDRGGEAFF. The CDR3 coding sequence is TGTGCCAGCAGCTGGTTAGACAGGGGCGGTGAAGCTTTCTTT.

The V and J genes are TRBV27 and TRBJ2-1; 11 bases line up with TRBD2. With 5 bases clipped from V and 5 bases from J, the junction kept 8 bases outside the gene matches. Germline V gene lookup returns CDR1 MNHEY and CDR2 SMNVEV (reference sequence). This CDR3 spans 16 amino acids. The CDR3 loop is CASSPSGLAADNEQFF. DNA for the CDR3: TGTGCCAGCAGTCCCTCGGGACTAGCGGCGGACAATGAGCAGTTCTTC.

J is TRBJ2-5 and V is TRBV7-3; D is undetermined. CDR3 size: 15 residues. The germline gives CDR1 SGHTA, CDR2 FQGTGA. The V gene lost 0 bases and the J gene lost 2 bases, with 10 bases spanning the gap. The CDR3 nucleotides read TGTGCCAGCAGCTTAACGGGCGGCGATCAAGAGACCCAGTACTTC. It codes for CASSLTGGDQETQYF.

The V and J genes are TRBV5-1 and TRBJ1-1; D remains ambiguous. This CDR3 is 14 amino acids long. Deletions cut 4 bases from V and 1 base from J, with 11 bases between. Germline lookup yields CDR1 SGHRS and CDR2 YFSETQ. The CDR3 DNA sequence: TGCGCCAGCAGCCCCTCGGGCCAGAACACTGAAGCTTTCTTT. This sequence encodes CASSPSGQNTEAFF. The full variable domain, completed using reference TRBV5-1 and TRBJ1-1, is KAGVTQTPRYLIKTRGQQVTLSCSPISGHRSVSWYQQTPGQGLQFLFEYFSETQRNKGNFPGRFSGRQFSNSRSEMNVSTLELGDSALYLCASSPSGQNTEAFFGQGTRLTVV.

This clone was detected only once. The chain couples TRBV7-2 to TRBJ2-3; the match to TRBD2 covers 11 bases. Per the germline V gene, CDR1 is SGHTA and CDR2 is FQGNSA. With V trimmed by 3 bases and J by 8 bases, 16 bases remained unmatched. The CDR3 length is 18 residues. In DNA, the CDR3 is TGTGCCAGCAGCTTTGGACTAGCGGGCTCTACCCCTCAAGGTACGCAGTATTTT. Protein sequence: CASSFGLAGSTPQGTQYF.

This clone was recorded only once. The V call is TRBV6-2 or TRBV6-3, the J call TRBJ2-7, with 7 bases fitting TRBD1. CDR1 and CDR2 (germline): MNHEY, SVGEGT. J lost 5 bases, V lost 5 bases, and 6 bases had no gene match. This CDR3 spans 13 amino acids. The CDR3 coding sequence is TGTGCCAGCAGTCGACAGGGTAGCGACGAGCAGTACTTC. Encoded protein: CASSRQGSDEQYF.

The genes are TRBV9 and TRBJ1-1; D is undetermined. The length of the CDR3 is 14 residues. V shed 4 bases and J shed 3 bases, with 13 bases lying between them. Germline V gene lookup returns CDR1 SGDLS and CDR2 YYNGEE. The CDR3 coding sequence is TGTGCCAGCAGCCCGACCCAGACGGACACTGAAGCTTTCTTT. Amino acids: CASSPTQTDTEAFF. Full variable domain (rest looked up from reference TRBV9 and TRBJ1-1): DSGVTQTPKHLITATGQRVTLRCSPRSGDLSVYWYQQSLDQGLQFLIQYYNGEERAKGNILERFSAQQFPDLHSELNLSSLELGDSALYFCASSPTQTDTEAFFGQGTRLTVV.

This clone appeared a single time. V is TRBV7-2 and J is TRBJ1-2; 8 bases match TRBD1. The CDR3 totals 13 residues. Germline CDR1 is SGHTA and CDR2 is FQGNSA. With 5 bases clipped from V and 6 bases from J, the junction kept 5 bases outside the gene matches. CDR3 DNA sequence: TGTGCCAGCAGCCTACAGGGGGAGGATGGCTACACCTTC. The encoded protein is CASSLQGEDGYTF.

CDR3 in amino acids: CASSPTRGRVNEQYF. The CDR3 nucleotides are TGTGCCAGCAGCCCAACGCGGGGTAGGGTGAACGAGCAGTACTTC. This chain links TRBV11-2 with TRBJ2-7, with D possibly being TRBD2 (6 bases). The V end was cut by 5 bases, the J end by 5 bases, with 19 bases between. Germline V CDR1 and CDR2: SGHAT, FQNNGV. This CDR3 region has 15 residues.

The V call is TRBV15, the J call TRBJ2-3; tentative D call: TRBD2 (7 bases). Trimming shortened V by 0 bases and J by 1 base, and 11 bases separated the two germline ends. The germline V gene has CDR1 LNHNV and CDR2 YYDKDF (reference sequence). The length of the CDR3 is 16 residues. The CDR3 sequence: CATSRDLGGRTDTQYF. The CDR3 nucleotides are TGTGCCACCAGCAGAGACCTCGGGGGGCGCACAGATACGCAGTATTTT.

The chain carries TRBV27 and TRBJ2-1; D is perhaps TRBD1 (6 bases). From germline, CDR1 is MNHEY and CDR2 SMNVEV (reference sequence). The CDR3 loop spans 16 amino acids. Trimming stripped 0 bases from V and 1 base from J, with 10 bases between. The CDR3 nucleotides read TGTGCCAGCAGTTTATCCGACACAGGGTCCTACAATGAGCAGTTCTTC. Translating gives CASSLSDTGSYNEQFF.

The V and J genes are TRBV6-2 or TRBV6-3 and TRBJ1-1; tentative D call: TRBD1 (5 bases). V gave up 0 bases and J gave up 4 bases, with 15 bases separating them. The germline V gene has CDR1 MNHEY and CDR2 SVGEGT. The CDR3 covers 16 residues. The chain's CDR3 is CASSYSWDRGVTEAFF. The CDR3, as DNA: TGTGCCAGCAGTTACTCGTGGGACCGGGGGGTCACTGAAGCTTTCTTT.

J is TRBJ2-1 and V is TRBV5-5, with 8 bases fitting TRBD1. Germline assignment: CDR1 SGHKS and CDR2 YYEKEE (reference sequence). CDR3 length: 16 amino acids. V lost 4 bases, J lost 5 bases, and 11 bases stayed unmatched. The chain's CDR3 is CASSDRTGLGNNEQFF. In nucleotides, the CDR3 is TGTGCCAGCAGCGATCGGACAGGGCTCGGGAACAATGAGCAGTTCTTC.